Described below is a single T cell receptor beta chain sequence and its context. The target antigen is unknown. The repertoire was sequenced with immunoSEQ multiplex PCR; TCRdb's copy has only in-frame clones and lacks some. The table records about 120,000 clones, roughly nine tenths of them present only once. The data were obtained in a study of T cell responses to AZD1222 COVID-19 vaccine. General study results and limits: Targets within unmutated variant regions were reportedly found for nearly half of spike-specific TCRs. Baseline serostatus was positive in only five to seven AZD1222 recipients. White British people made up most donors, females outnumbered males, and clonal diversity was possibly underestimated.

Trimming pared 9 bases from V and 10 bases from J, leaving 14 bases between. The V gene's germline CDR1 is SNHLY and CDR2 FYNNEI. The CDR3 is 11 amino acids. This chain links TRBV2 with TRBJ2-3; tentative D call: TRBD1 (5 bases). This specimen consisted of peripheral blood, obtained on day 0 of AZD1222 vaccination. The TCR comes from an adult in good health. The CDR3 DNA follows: TGTGCCAGAGCTACAGGCGAGTCGCAGTATTTT. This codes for CARATGESQYF.